A single T cell receptor beta chain is shown here with its context. Its antigen is currently not known. No per-base quality is available; no much larger clone lies one base away. The library was made by the immunoSEQ multiplex PCR assay. TCRdb took over this immuneACCESS table, retaining in-frame rearrangements with V and J assigned. Such tables are incomplete; in checked studies, under half of the missing clones stem from an unresolved V gene, and the remainder is unexplained. The sample table records 45,000 to 60,000 clones; 60% to 80% of these occur just once. The top ten clones comprise 2.4% of the sample. The study tested focal radiation therapy combined with CTLA-4 blockade (ipilimumab) in patients with chemo-refractory metastatic non-small-cell lung cancer. The data are from a study of radiotherapy plus CTLA-4 blockade in lung cancer (dated by TCRdb to the late 2010s). Regarding the research as a whole: Objective responses were observed in about 17% of enrolled patients, and disease control was achieved in roughly 29%.

Broader findings and caveats from the paper: TCR clones derived from tumors expanded in peripheral blood after treatment with radiotherapy and ipilimumab. Increased serum interferon-beta after radiation, together with early dynamic changes in blood T cell clones, were reported to be the strongest predictors of response.

This TCR was recovered from a human donor with non-small cell lung cancer whose response to radiotherapy plus ipilimumab could not be evaluated. The specimen comprised peripheral blood, sampled from a patient treated with radiotherapy plus ipilimumab.

For the CDR3, the sequence is CSAPRGGELFF. The nucleotides read TGCAGTGCTCCCCGGGGCGGGGAGCTGTTTTTT. Recombination linked TRBV20-1 to TRBJ2-2; tentative D gene TRBD2, with 5 bases matching. According to the germline V gene (reference sequence), CDR1 reads DFQATT and CDR2 reads SNEGSKA. The CDR3 goes from the cysteine to the phenylalanine over 11 residues. The entry retains the CDR3 DNA only, 33 bases that are in frame from base 1. At the junction V is shortened by 5 bases and J by 7 bases, with 8 bases in between.